These 17 T cell receptor beta chains were sequenced from one sample in a study of cytomegalovirus exposure and HLA in healthy donors. The study ran its PCR with 60 Vbeta and 13 Jbeta primers. Profiling relied on immunoSEQ multiplex PCR, and the TCRdb table lists in-frame clones only, not all of them. The repertoire holds 55,000 to 70,000 clones, about three quarters seen once, with approximately 5.4% in the top ten. Sequenced input: PBMCs. Receptors were obtained from a male donor in good health and CMV-seropositive.

The rearrangement joins TRBV20-1 to TRBJ2-7, with no clear D. The CDR3 has 11 amino acids. Trimming left V 7 bases short and J 7 bases short, with 14 bases between. Looked up from germline, CDR1 is DFQATT and CDR2 is SNEGSKA (reference sequence). This CDR3 is CSERRSSEQYF. The CDR3 DNA reads as TGCAGTGAGAGAAGGAGCAGTGAGCAGTACTTC.

The V call is TRBV6-6, the J call TRBJ2-7; TRBD1 matches at 9 bases. The J segment lost 7 bases and the V segment lost 6 bases, leaving 10 bases of the junction unmatched. Germline CDR1 reads MNHNY; CDR2 reads SVGAGI (reference sequence). The CDR3 runs to 14 residues. In DNA form, the CDR3 reads TGTGCCAGCAGCACCTACAGGGGGCAGAGGGAGCAGTACTTC. This translates into CASSTYRGQREQYF.

The rearrangement links TRBV6-1 to TRBJ2-1, with 7 bases lining up with TRBD1. CDR3 length: 14 residues. V trimming: 6 bases; J trimming: 1 base; junction bases outside the gene matches: 3. CDR1 is MNHNS and CDR2 is SASEGT in the germline V gene. The CDR3 sequence: CASSPGGSYNEQFF. The CDR3 nucleotides are TGTGCCAGCAGCCCAGGGGGATCCTACAATGAGCAGTTCTTC.

The chain combines TRBV6-5 with TRBJ2-2; perhaps TRBD1 as D (5 bases). CDR3 length equals 13 residues. Germline V gene data show CDR1 as MNHEY and CDR2 as SVGAGI. Trimming took 2 bases from V and 4 from J, leaving 5 bases between them. The DNA of the CDR3 is TGTGCCAGCAGTTACGACAGCACCGGGGAGCTGTTTTTT. It specifies CASSYDSTGELFF.

The chain has TRBV19 and TRBJ2-5; 10 bases align to TRBD1. This CDR3 comprises 17 residues. Germline V gives CDR1 LNHDA, CDR2 SQIVND (reference sequence). V was clipped by 3 bases and J by 5 bases; unmatched bases: 12. The CDR3 sequence: CASSILTGGDFRETQYF. In DNA, the CDR3 is TGTGCCAGTAGTATCCTGACAGGGGGCGACTTTCGGGAGACCCAGTACTTC. The full variable domain, with the rest looked up from reference TRBV19 and TRBJ2-5, is DGGITQSPKYLFRKEGQNVTLSCEQNLNHDAMYWYRQDPGQGLRLIYYSQIVNDFQKGDIAEGYSVSREKKESFPLTVTSAQKNPTAFYLCASSILTGGDFRETQYFGPGTRLLVL.

The chain recombines TRBV7-8 with TRBJ1-5; 9 bases agree with TRBD1. V was clipped by 1 base and J by 0 bases; unmatched bases: 1. CDR1 and CDR2 from the germline V gene are SGHVS and FQNEAQ. The CDR3 is 16 residues long. The CDR3: CASSLGTGDSNQPQHF. CDR3 in DNA: TGTGCCAGCAGCTTAGGGACAGGGGATAGCAATCAGCCCCAGCATTTT.

In its sample, this clone was seen a few times. J is TRBJ1-5 and V is TRBV19, with 9 positions matching TRBD1. The CDR3 spans 16 residues. The germline gives CDR1 LNHDA, CDR2 SQIVND (reference sequence). The junction had 16 bases not matched to a gene; V was cut back by 9 bases and J by 7 bases. The CDR3 region has the DNA TGTGCCAGCCGAAAAGATTTAGACAGGGGGGACCAGCCCCAGCATTTT. Translated: CASRKDLDRGDQPQHF.

This clone came up a few times. The chain has TRBV30 and TRBJ1-5, with 8 bases lining up with TRBD1. V was pared by 5 bases and J by 2 bases, with 14 bases of the junction left unmatched. The CDR3 extends over 17 amino acids. Germline V gene lookup returns CDR1 GTSNPN and CDR2 SVGIG (reference sequence). The DNA for the CDR3 is TGTGCCTGGGCAAGGGGGAAGACAGGGGAAGGCAATCAGCCCCAGCATTTT. Its translation is CAWARGKTGEGNQPQHF.

The chain combines TRBV27 with TRBJ1-2, with TRBD1 matching over 10 bases. The CDR3 contains 16 residues. CDR1 MNHEY and CDR2 SMNVEV come from the germline V gene (reference sequence). Unmatched junction bases numbered 7, after V lost 3 bases and J lost 3 bases. The CDR3 region has the DNA TGTGCCAGCAGTTTTTCCCCGACAGGGGGCTACTATGGCTACACCTTC. This sequence encodes CASSFSPTGGYYGYTF.

This chain links TRBV25-1 with TRBJ1-1, with D perhaps TRBD1 (5 bases). CDR1 MGHDK and CDR2 SYGVNS come from the germline V gene. The CDR3 sequence is 14 residues long. Trimming took off 2 bases at V and 1 base at J, with 8 bases between the two ends. The CDR3, as DNA: TGTGCCAGCAGTGAACCCAGGGAGAACACTGAAGCTTTCTTT. Amino acid sequence: CASSEPRENTEAFF.

The chain links TRBV18 to TRBJ1-6; D unclear. The germline V gene has CDR1 KGHSH and CDR2 LQKENI. The V end lost 2 bases, the J end lost 7 bases, and 12 bases lay between the germline ends. This CDR3 spans 15 amino acids. This CDR3 reads CASSPGVAPNSPLHF. DNA of the CDR3: TGTGCCAGCTCACCAGGGGTAGCGCCCAATTCACCCCTCCACTTT.

This rearrangement joins TRBV11-2 to TRBJ1-1; 7 bases agree with TRBD1. V shed 3 bases and J 1 base; nucleotides not matched to a gene: 5. This CDR3 has 15 amino acids. In germline, CDR1 is SGHAT, CDR2 FQNNGV. The DNA for the CDR3 is TGTGCCAGCAGCTTGACAGGGAGGACGAACACTGAAGCTTTCTTT. Protein product: CASSLTGRTNTEAFF.

V usage is TRBV6-5 and J usage is TRBJ1-2, with 7 bases lining up with TRBD1. Unmatched junction bases numbered 12, after V lost 6 bases and J lost 8 bases. Looked up from germline, CDR1 is MNHEY and CDR2 is SVGAGI. The CDR3 spans 14 residues. CDR3 amino acids: CASRYDGTVTGYTF. As DNA, the CDR3 is TGTGCCAGCAGGTACGACGGGACAGTAACCGGCTACACCTTC.

This clone was detected only a few times. The rearrangement joins TRBV5-1 to TRBJ2-5, with 10 bases that match TRBD1. V lost 4 bases and J lost 8; bases outside the gene matches: 11. Germline V gene sequence: CDR1 SGHRS, CDR2 YFSETQ. The CDR3 runs 15 residues. The CDR3 is CASSVSGTGERTQYF. The CDR3 DNA sequence: TGCGCCAGCAGCGTCTCCGGGACAGGGGAACGAACCCAGTACTTC.

This chain joins TRBV9 and TRBJ2-5; TRBD2 aligns across 10 bases. The junction had 10 bases not matched to a gene; V was cut back by 0 bases and J by 5 bases. In germline, CDR1 is SGDLS, CDR2 YYNGEE. The CDR3 consists of 17 residues. In DNA, the CDR3 is TGTGCCAGCAGCGTAGGGCGAGCGGGGGGGCCCTTGGAGACCCAGTACTTC. It yields the protein CASSVGRAGGPLETQYF. Full variable domain (rest looked up from reference TRBV9 and TRBJ2-5): DSGVTQTPKHLITATGQRVTLRCSPRSGDLSVYWYQQSLDQGLQFLIQYYNGEERAKGNILERFSAQQFPDLHSELNLSSLELGDSALYFCASSVGRAGGPLETQYFGPGTRLLVL.

The chain has TRBV28 and TRBJ2-2; TRBD1 might be the D (5 bases). Between the trimmed V and J ends, which lost 1 base and 7 bases, there was a span of 19 bases. The CDR3 sequence is 17 residues long. Germline V gene lookup returns CDR1 MDHEN and CDR2 SYDVKM. CDR3 bases: TGTGCCAGCAGTTTATCCCGACACAGGACGGCAGGCGGGGAGCTGTTTTTT. It codes for CASSLSRHRTAGGELFF. Supplemented by reference TRBV28 and TRBJ2-2, the full variable domain reads DVKVTQSSRYLVKRTGEKVFLECVQDMDHENMFWYRQDPGLGLRLIYFSYDVKMKEKGDIPEGYSVSREKKERFSLILESASTNQTSMYLCASSLSRHRTAGGELFFGEGSRLTVL.

This chain links TRBV28 with TRBJ1-5; possible D gene TRBD1, 6 bases. V lost 6 bases, J lost 3 bases, and 15 bases lay in between. This CDR3 contains 15 residues. Germline V gene lookup returns CDR1 MDHEN and CDR2 SYDVKM. The CDR3 DNA reads TGTGCCAGCAGCTTCACAGGGTTGGACAATCAGCCCCAGCATTTT. Translated: CASSFTGLDNQPQHF.